The rows below give T cell receptor beta chains drawn from one sample of a study of Ad26.COV2.S vaccination and SARS-CoV-2 variants. The method was immunoSEQ multiplex PCR; TCRdb's version includes in-frame clones alone and lacks a portion of them. The table lists about 410,000 clones, approximately 90% of them singletons. The sample here was peripheral blood, taken in a trial of Ad26.COV2.S vaccine versus placebo. The receptors shown here come from a person aged 18-60 years who received the Ad26.COV2.S COVID-19 vaccine or a placebo. The CDR3 runs from the conserved cysteine through the conserved F or W. Fields, in order: clone size, J gene, D gene, V gene, CDR3 protein, CDR3 DNA. A D gene is named only where the DNA matches it firmly. Size is stated for part of the rows, as once, few or many counts, or as a class when the clone is expanded.

NA	TRBJ2-7	NA	TRBV5-4	CASSGFDEQYF	TGTGCCAGCAGCGGATTCGACGAGCAGTACTTC
NA	TRBJ1-1	NA	TRBV6-5	CASTRQMNTEAFF	TGTGCCAGCACAAGACAGATGAACACTGAAGCTTTCTTT
NA	TRBJ1-1	NA	TRBV4-1	CASSQDGGMRTFF	TGCGCCAGCAGCCAAGACGGGGGAATGAGGACTTTCTTT
once	TRBJ2-3	NA	TRBV4-1	CASSQVANTDTQYF	TGCGCCAGCAGCCAGGTAGCCAACACAGATACGCAGTATTTT
NA	TRBJ1-1	NA	TRBV5-1	CASRFQGGTEAFF	TGCGCCAGCAGATTTCAGGGAGGCACTGAAGCTTTCTTT
many	TRBJ1-3	NA	TRBV7-9	CASSFDRSSGNTIYF	TGTGCCAGCAGCTTTGACAGGAGCTCTGGAAACACCATATATTTT
NA	TRBJ1-2	NA	TRBV25-1	CASSEGQKNGYTF	TGTGCCAGCAGTGAAGGGCAGAAGAATGGCTACACCTTC
NA	TRBJ1-1	NA	TRBV5-1	CASSSFQGRDTEAFF	TGCGCCAGCAGCTCGTTCCAGGGCAGGGACACTGAAGCTTTCTTT
NA	TRBJ1-3	NA	TRBV9	CASSVAAWDSGNTIYF	TGTGCCAGCAGCGTAGCGGCCTGGGACTCTGGAAACACCATATATTTT
once	TRBJ1-1	NA	TRBV10-2	CASSPRFPEAFF	TGCGCCAGCAGCCCTAGATTTCCTGAAGCTTTCTTT
NA	TRBJ1-4	TRBD1	TRBV5-1	CASSLKGAREKLFF	TGCGCCAGCAGCTTGAAGGGGGCGCGAGAAAAATTGTTTTTT
few	TRBJ2-7	NA	TRBV5-1	CASSLDGSYEQYF	TGCGCCAGCAGCTTGGATGGTTCCTACGAGCAGTACTTC
once	TRBJ2-5	TRBD2	TRBV7-9	CATSAGGGETQYF	TGTGCCACCAGCGCGGGCGGGGGAGAGACCCAGTACTTC
NA	TRBJ1-2	NA	TRBV9	CASSAGDKSYGYTF	TGTGCCAGCAGCGCTGGGGACAAGTCCTATGGCTACACCTTC
NA	TRBJ2-5	NA	TRBV10-2	CASSESTIYPQETQYF	TGCGCCAGCAGTGAGTCGACTATATACCCTCAAGAGACCCAGTACTTC
NA	TRBJ2-1	NA	TRBV6-5	CASSYPRNLNEQFF	TGTGCCAGCAGTTACCCGCGGAACCTCAATGAGCAGTTCTTC
few	TRBJ1-2	TRBD1	TRBV7-9	CASSSWDRAYGYTF	TGTGCCAGCAGCTCCTGGGACAGGGCCTATGGCTACACCTTC
NA	TRBJ1-3	NA	TRBV6-6	CASSWGRSSSGNTIYF	TGTGCCAGCAGTTGGGGTCGGTCGAGCTCTGGAAACACCATATATTTT
NA	TRBJ2-5	NA	TRBV5-1	CASSLGYQGLETQYF	TGCGCCAGCAGCTTGGGCTACCAGGGATTGGAGACCCAGTACTTC
NA	TRBJ1-2	NA	TRBV25-1	CASSEGGRRGYGYTF	TGTGCCAGCAGTGAGGGGGGACGGCGGGGCTATGGCTACACCTTC
NA	TRBJ2-2	TRBD2	TRBV7-8	CASSLGIAGNTGELFF	TGTGCCAGCAGCTTAGGGATAGCGGGGAACACCGGGGAGCTGTTTTTT
NA	TRBJ1-1	NA	TRBV6-6	CASSYQGTTEAFF	TGTGCCAGCAGTTATCAAGGGACCACTGAAGCTTTCTTT
NA	TRBJ2-2	NA	TRBV18	CASSPPIRLPPGELFF	TGTGCCAGCTCACCACCAATACGTTTACCCCCCGGGGAGCTGTTTTTT
many	TRBJ2-2	NA	TRBV2	CASTPAVNTGELFF	TGTGCCAGCACCCCGGCTGTCAACACCGGGGAGCTGTTTTTT
NA	TRBJ2-5	TRBD2	TRBV7-9	CASSLKASLAGVETQYF	TGTGCCAGCAGCTTAAAGGCATCGCTAGCGGGGGTAGAGACCCAGTACTTC
NA	TRBJ2-7	NA	TRBV2	CASSQVLSSYEQYF	TGTGCCAGCAGCCAGGTTCTGAGCTCCTACGAGCAGTACTTC
once	TRBJ2-5	NA	TRBV6-2/TRBV6-3	CASSYLVGETQYF	TGTGCCAGCAGTTACCTGGTAGGCGAGACCCAGTACTTC
few	TRBJ1-3	NA	TRBV2	CATSGERVGNTIYF	TGTGCCACCTCGGGGGAACGCGTCGGAAACACCATATATTTT
NA	TRBJ1-6	TRBD1	TRBV2	CASRPQGSSYNSPLHF	TGTGCCAGCAGGCCACAGGGGAGCTCCTATAATTCACCCCTCCACTTT
NA	TRBJ2-7	NA	TRBV4-1	CASSQPGESEQYF	TGCGCCAGCAGCCAACCAGGGGAAAGCGAGCAGTACTTC
NA	TRBJ1-4	NA	TRBV18	CASSHLADSTAEKLFF	TGTGCCAGCTCCCACCTGGCGGACAGTACAGCGGAAAAACTGTTTTTT
NA	TRBJ1-5	TRBD1	TRBV4-1	CASSQGTGVNQPQHF	TGCGCCAGCAGCCAAGGGACAGGGGTCAATCAGCCCCAGCATTTT
NA	TRBJ2-3	NA	TRBV7-9	CASSPNRDTQYF	TGTGCCAGCAGCCCAAACAGGGATACGCAGTATTTT
NA	TRBJ2-5	NA	TRBV7-2	CASSLAGGWDSRQETQYF	TGTGCCAGCAGCTTAGCCGGGGGGTGGGACAGTAGACAAGAGACCCAGTACTTC
NA	TRBJ2-7	NA	TRBV19	CASSWAGQVGEQYF	TGTGCCAGTAGTTGGGCAGGGCAAGTGGGCGAGCAGTACTTC
NA	TRBJ1-2	NA	TRBV6-2/TRBV6-3	CASSMEGGIPYGYTF	TGTGCCAGCAGTATGGAAGGGGGGATCCCTTATGGCTACACCTTC
NA	TRBJ2-2	NA	TRBV27	CASSFGPPERITGELFF	TGTGCCAGCAGTTTTGGGCCGCCGGAACGAATCACCGGGGAGCTGTTTTTT
NA	TRBJ1-3	NA	TRBV5-4	CASSPDDSSGNTIYF	TGTGCCAGCAGCCCTGACGACAGCTCTGGAAACACCATATATTTT
NA	TRBJ1-6	TRBD1	TRBV2	CASSGGFDRGRSPLHF	TGTGCCAGCAGCGGGGGTTTCGACAGGGGGCGTTCACCCCTCCACTTT
NA	TRBJ1-6	NA	TRBV2	CASSPVEAYNSPLHF	TGTGCCAGCAGTCCGGTGGAAGCGTATAATTCACCCCTCCACTTT
NA	TRBJ1-6	NA	TRBV27	CASSLNTVSPLHF	TGTGCCAGCAGTTTAAACACGGTCTCACCCCTCCACTTT
NA	TRBJ1-4	NA	TRBV2	CASSVRGAKNEKLFF	TGTGCCAGCAGTGTAAGAGGAGCCAAAAATGAAAAACTGTTTTTT
NA	TRBJ1-2	NA	TRBV6-2/TRBV6-3	CASSRPSNYGYTF	TGTGCCAGCAGTCGCCCCAGCAACTATGGCTACACCTTC
NA	TRBJ2-1	TRBD1	TRBV6-5	CASSPGQGALLQFF	TGTGCCAGCAGCCCCGGACAGGGAGCCCTATTACAGTTCTTC
NA	TRBJ1-1	NA	TRBV9	CASSENDRNTEAFF	TGTGCCAGCAGCGAAAACGACAGGAACACTGAAGCTTTCTTT
NA	TRBJ1-2	NA	TRBV29-1	CSVAQAGAENYGYTF	TGCAGCGTTGCCCAGGCAGGGGCCGAGAACTATGGCTACACCTTC
few	TRBJ1-6	NA	TRBV7-2	CASSFERFNSPLHF	TGTGCCAGCAGCTTTGAGCGGTTTAATTCACCCCTCCACTTT
NA	TRBJ2-5	NA	TRBV28	CASSLIGGAQEETQYF	TGTGCCAGCAGTTTAATTGGGGGGGCTCAAGAAGAGACCCAGTACTTC
NA	TRBJ2-7	NA	TRBV11-2	CASTRGEGAGYEQYF	TGTGCCAGCACCAGGGGGGAAGGGGCAGGCTACGAGCAGTACTTC
NA	TRBJ1-1	NA	TRBV9	CASRDFYRVAGGTEAFF	TGTGCCAGCAGAGATTTCTACAGGGTAGCGGGCGGCACTGAAGCTTTCTTT
NA	TRBJ2-1	NA	TRBV3-1/TRBV3-2	CASSLRAGDNEQFF	TGTGCCAGCAGCCTGCGGGCAGGGGATAATGAGCAGTTCTTC
once	TRBJ2-2	NA	TRBV9	CASSVEAQRNGELFF	TGTGCCAGCAGCGTAGAGGCGCAAAGAAACGGGGAGCTGTTTTTT